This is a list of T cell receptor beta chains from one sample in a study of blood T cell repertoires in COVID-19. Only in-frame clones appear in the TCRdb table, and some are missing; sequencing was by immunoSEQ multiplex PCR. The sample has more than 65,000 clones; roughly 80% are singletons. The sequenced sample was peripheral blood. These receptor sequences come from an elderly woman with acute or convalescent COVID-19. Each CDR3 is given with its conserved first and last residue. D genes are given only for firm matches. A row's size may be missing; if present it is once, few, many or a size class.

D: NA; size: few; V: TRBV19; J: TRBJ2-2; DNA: TGTGCCAGTAGCGGACAGCCTTTCACCGGGGAGCTGTTTTTT; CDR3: CASSGQPFTGELFF
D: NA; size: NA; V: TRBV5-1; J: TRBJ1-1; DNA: TGCGCCAGCAGCTTGGGGGCAGGGGAGAGGACTGAAGCTTTCTTT; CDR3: CASSLGAGERTEAFF
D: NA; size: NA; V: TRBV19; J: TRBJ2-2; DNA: TGTGCCAGACGGATGGAGAAGCCCGAACACCGGGGAGCTGTTTTT; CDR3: CARRMEKPEHRGAVF
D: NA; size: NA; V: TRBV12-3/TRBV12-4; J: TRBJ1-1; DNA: TGTGCCAGCAGTTCTATCGCGAACACTGAAGCTTTCTTT; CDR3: CASSSIANTEAFF
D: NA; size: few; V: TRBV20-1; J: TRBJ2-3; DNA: TGCAGTGCTAGTTCCTCCGCGGGGCTCACAGATACGCAGTATTTT; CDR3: CSASSSAGLTDTQYF
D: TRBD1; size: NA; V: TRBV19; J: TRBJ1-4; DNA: TGTGCCAGTAGTATGGCGGGGTGGACAGGTTCAAATGAAAAACTGTTTTTT; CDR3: CASSMAGWTGSNEKLFF
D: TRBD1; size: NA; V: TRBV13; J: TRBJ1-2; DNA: TGTGCCAGCAGCCCGGGGACAGGGGGCGGACTGAACTATGGCTACACCTTC; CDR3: CASSPGTGGGLNYGYTF
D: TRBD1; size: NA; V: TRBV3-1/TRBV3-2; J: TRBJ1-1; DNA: TGTGCCAGCAGCCACGGGACAGGGGAAACTGAAGCTTTCTTT; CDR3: CASSHGTGETEAFF
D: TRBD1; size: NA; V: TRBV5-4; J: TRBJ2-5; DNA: TGTGCCAGCAGCTCCTCCGGGACAGGGGGCAAGGAGACCCAGTACTTC; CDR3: CASSSSGTGGKETQYF
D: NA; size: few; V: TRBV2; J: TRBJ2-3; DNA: TGTGCCAGCAGTCCCGTAGTTAGGCGGGTAACGGATACGCAGTATTTT; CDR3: CASSPVVRRVTDTQYF
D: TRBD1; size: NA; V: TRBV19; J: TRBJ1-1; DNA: TGTGCCAGTAAGGGCAGGGGGTTCACTGAAGCTTTCTTT; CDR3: CASKGRGFTEAFF
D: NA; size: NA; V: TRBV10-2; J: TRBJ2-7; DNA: TGCGCCAGCAGTGGGGTCGACACCGCCGGCCTCTACGAGCAGTACTTC; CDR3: CASSGVDTAGLYEQYF
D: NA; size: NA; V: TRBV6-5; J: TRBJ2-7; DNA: TGTGCCAGCAGGCGTCTATGGACAGTCGACGAGCAGTACTTC; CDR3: CASRRLWTVDEQYF
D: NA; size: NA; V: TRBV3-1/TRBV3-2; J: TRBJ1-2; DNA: TGTGCCAGCAGCCAAGATGTAGGAGCGCTCGGCTACACCTTC; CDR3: CASSQDVGALGYTF
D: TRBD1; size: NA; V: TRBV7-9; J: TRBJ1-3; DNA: TGTGCCAGCAGCCCCCGCCGGACAGGGAGAAATGGAAACACCATATATTTT; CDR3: CASSPRRTGRNGNTIYF
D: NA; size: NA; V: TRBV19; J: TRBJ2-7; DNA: TGTGCCAGTAGTAATCAGGTAGCCTACGAGCAGTACTTC; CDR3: CASSNQVAYEQYF
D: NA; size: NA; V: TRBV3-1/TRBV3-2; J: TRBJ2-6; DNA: TGTGCCAGCAGCCGGAACACGGGGGACTTCGGGGCCAACGTCCTGACTTTC; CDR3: CASSRNTGDFGANVLTF
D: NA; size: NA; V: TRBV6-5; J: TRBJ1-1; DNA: TGTGCCAGCAGTCAGGGGACTGAAGCTTTCTTT; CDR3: CASSQGTEAFF
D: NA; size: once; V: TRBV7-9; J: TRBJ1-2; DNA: TGTGCCAGCAGCTTAGGATCGGGATATGGCTACACCTTC; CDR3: CASSLGSGYGYTF
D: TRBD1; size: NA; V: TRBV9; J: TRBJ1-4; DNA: TGTGCCAGCAGCGTAATGACAGGGAGTAATGAAAAACTGTTTTTT; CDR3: CASSVMTGSNEKLFF
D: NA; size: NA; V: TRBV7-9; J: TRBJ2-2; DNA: TGTGTCCCAGGGGGGCCGTCCTTGTCAGGGGAGCTGTTTTTT; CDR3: CVPGGPSLSGELFF
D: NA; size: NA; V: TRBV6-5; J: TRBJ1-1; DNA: TGTGCCAGCACTCGGACAGCCTTATCGAACACTGAAGCTTTCTTT; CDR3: CASTRTALSNTEAFF
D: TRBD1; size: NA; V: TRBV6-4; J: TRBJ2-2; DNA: TGTGCCAGCAAACCGGGACAGGGGGTCACCGGGGAGCTGTTTTTT; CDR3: CASKPGQGVTGELFF
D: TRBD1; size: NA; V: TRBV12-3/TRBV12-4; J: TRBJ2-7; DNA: TGTGCCAGCAGAACAGGGGGAGTACCCGAGCAGTACTTC; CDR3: CASRTGGVPEQYF
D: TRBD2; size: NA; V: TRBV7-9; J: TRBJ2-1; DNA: TGTGCCAGCAGCTTAGGGACTAGCGGGGTAAACAATGAGCAGTTCTTC; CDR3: CASSLGTSGVNNEQFF
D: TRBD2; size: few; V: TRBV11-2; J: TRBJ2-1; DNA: TGTGCCAGCAGCAACCAGCTAGCGGGGGTTGGCAATGAGCAGTTCTTC; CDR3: CASSNQLAGVGNEQFF
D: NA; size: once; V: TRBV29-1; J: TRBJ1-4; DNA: TGCAGCGTTGGGCCCCGACAGCCTAATGAAAAACTGTTTTTT; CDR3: CSVGPRQPNEKLFF
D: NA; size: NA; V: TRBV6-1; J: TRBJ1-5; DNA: TGTGCCAGCAGTGAAAACGGGAATCAGCCCCAGCATTTT; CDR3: CASSENGNQPQHF
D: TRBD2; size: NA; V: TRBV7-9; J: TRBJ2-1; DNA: TGTGCCAGCAGGACGGATCGGGGACTAGGGTCCTACAATGAGCAGTTCTTC; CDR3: CASRTDRGLGSYNEQFF
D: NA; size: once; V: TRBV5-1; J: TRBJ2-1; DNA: TGCGCCAGCAGCTTGGTTGCAGGGGCGACGAACAATGAGCAGTTCTTC; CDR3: CASSLVAGATNNEQFF
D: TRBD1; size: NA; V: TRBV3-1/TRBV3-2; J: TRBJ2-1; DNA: TGTGTCAGCAGCCACCGGGACAGGGGGCTCGGCGAGCAGTTCTTC; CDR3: CVSSHRDRGLGEQFF
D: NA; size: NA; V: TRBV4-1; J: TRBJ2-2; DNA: TGCGCCAGCAGCCAAGCCTTCCCAGGGGGGACCGGGGAGCTGTTTTTT; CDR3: CASSQAFPGGTGELFF
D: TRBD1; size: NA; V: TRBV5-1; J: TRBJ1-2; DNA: TGCGCCAGCAGCTCACCCGGGACAGGGGTCTATGGCTACACCTTC; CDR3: CASSSPGTGVYGYTF
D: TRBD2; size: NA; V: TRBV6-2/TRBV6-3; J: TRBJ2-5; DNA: TGTGCCAGCAGTTGGACTAGCGGGGTAGAGACCCAGTACTTC; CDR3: CASSWTSGVETQYF
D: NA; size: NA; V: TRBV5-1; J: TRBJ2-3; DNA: TGCGCCAGCAGCTTGGCCGTGCGGGGTAACACAGATACGCAGTATTTT; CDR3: CASSLAVRGNTDTQYF
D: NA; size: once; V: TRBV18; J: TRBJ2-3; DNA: TGTGCCAGCTCACCACAGTCCCAGGGCAGGACAGATACGCAGTATTTT; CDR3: CASSPQSQGRTDTQYF